The 27 T cell receptor beta chains below were found in one sample sequenced in a study of Tregs in tolerant kidney transplant recipients. Related graft donors supplied nonmyeloablative bone marrow transplants, and mixed chimerism was transient. The protocol was immunoSEQ multiplex PCR, while the TCRdb copy is restricted to in-frame clones and leaves out a portion. The table lists approximately 47,000 clones, roughly 87% of them singletons. The sequences come from CD8+ T cells from blood (PBMCs), collected 12 months after the transplant. These receptors all stem from a human patient who received a combined kidney and bone marrow transplant. Some of the T cells might come from the graft donor.

V is TRBV7-6 and J is TRBJ2-1; 10 nucleotides align to TRBD2. This CDR3 is 15 amino acids long. Germline CDR1 reads SGHVS; CDR2 reads FNYEAQ. J gave up 4 bases and V 5 bases, and 5 bases lay outside the gene matches. The CDR3 DNA sequence: TGTGCCAGCAGCCCTACTAGCGGGGAATACAATGAGCAGTTCTTC. This sequence encodes CASSPTSGEYNEQFF.

About this clone itself: This same CDR3 is encoded by further DNA sequences in the sample. The chain employs TRBV7-2 and TRBJ2-3, with 9 nucleotides matching TRBD2. With 2 bases clipped from V and 0 bases from J, the junction kept 3 bases outside the gene matches. This CDR3 has 16 residues. Germline V gives CDR1 SGHTA, CDR2 FQGNSA. In DNA, the CDR3 is TGTGCCAGCAGCTTACTAGCGGGGCTTAGCACAGATACGCAGTATTTT. Translated, it gives CASSLLAGLSTDTQYF.

The genes are TRBV28 and TRBJ2-3; 9 nucleotides agree with TRBD2. After removal of 1 base from V and 3 bases from J, the junction contained 5 bases not matched to a gene. The CDR3 has 16 residues. From germline, CDR1 is MDHEN and CDR2 SYDVKM. The CDR3 spells CASSLYVAGVTDTQYF. DNA for the CDR3: TGTGCCAGCAGTTTATACGTAGCGGGGGTTACAGATACGCAGTATTTT. Together with reference TRBV28 and TRBJ2-3, the CDR3 gives the full variable domain: DVKVTQSSRYLVKRTGEKVFLECVQDMDHENMFWYRQDPGLGLRLIYFSYDVKMKEKGDIPEGYSVSREKKERFSLILESASTNQTSMYLCASSLYVAGVTDTQYFGPGTRLTVL.

This sequence joins TRBV19 and TRBJ2-7; the D gene is possibly TRBD2 (5 bases). Germline CDR1 LNHDA, CDR2 SQIVND (reference sequence). This CDR3 contains 14 residues. V was cut by 5 bases and J by 3 bases, with 14 bases left in between. CDR3 sequence reads: CASSPGRVGYEQYF. CDR3 nucleotide sequence: TGTGCCAGTAGTCCCGGGCGGGTCGGCTACGAGCAGTACTTC.

This chain links TRBV6-5 with TRBJ2-5; 7 nucleotides agree with TRBD1. The trim removed 1 base at V and 1 base at J, leaving 3 bases unmatched. CDR1 and CDR2 (germline): MNHEY, SVGAGI. The CDR3 consists of 15 residues. The CDR3 here is CASSYFTGVQETQYF. CDR3 coding DNA: TGTGCCAGCAGTTACTTTACAGGGGTCCAAGAGACCCAGTACTTC.

V gene TRBV7-2 combines with J gene TRBJ2-1; the match to TRBD2 covers 10 bases. This CDR3 has 17 amino acids. Germline CDR1 reads SGHTA; CDR2 reads FQGNSA. V lost 5 bases and J lost 7; bases outside the gene matches: 14. CDR3: CASSPGMAGLAPNEQFF. CDR3 nucleotides: TGTGCCAGCAGCCCGGGGATGGCGGGACTAGCGCCTAATGAGCAGTTCTTC. Full variable domain (remainder filled in from reference TRBV7-2 and TRBJ2-1): GAGVSQSPSNKVTEKGKDVELRCDPISGHTALYWYRQSLGQGLEFLIYFQGNSAPDKSGLPSDRFSAERTGGSVSTLTIQRTQQEDSAVYLCASSPGMAGLAPNEQFFGPGTRLTVL.

This clone was seen a handful of times. The chain uses TRBV13 and TRBJ1-4; D perhaps matches TRBD1 (6 bases). CDR3 length equals 17 residues. V lost 2 bases and J lost 3, with 16 bases in between. The V gene's germline CDR1 is PRHDT and CDR2 FYEKMQ (reference sequence). The CDR3 DNA reads as TGTGCCAGCAGCTTACGGTCCGGGGGGCGAGCTAATGAAAAACTGTTTTTT. This translates into CASSLRSGGRANEKLFF.

V usage is TRBV18 and J usage is TRBJ2-3, with D possibly TRBD1 on 5 matching bases. Germline CDR1 KGHSH, CDR2 LQKENI. The CDR3 extends over 11 amino acids. Trimming removed 4 bases at V and 8 bases at J, with 7 bases between. CDR3 sequence reads: CASSQGVTQYF. The CDR3 DNA reads as TGTGCCAGCTCACAAGGGGTTACGCAGTATTTT.

The chain links TRBV9 to TRBJ2-5, with D tentatively TRBD2 (6 bases). The CDR3 totals 15 residues. Germline values: CDR1 SGDLS, CDR2 YYNGEE. V lost 3 bases to trimming and J lost 4 bases, with 16 bases between them. In nucleotides, the CDR3 is TGTGCCAGCAGCGCCAGGGACTCCGGTTCAGAGACCCAGTACTTC. Residues: CASSARDSGSETQYF.

The chain joins TRBV5-5 to TRBJ2-2; a weak D match, TRBD2 (6 bases). CDR3 length: 17 residues. The V gene lost 0 bases and the J gene lost 0 bases, with 12 bases spanning the gap. CDR1 is SGHKS and CDR2 is YYEKEE in the germline V gene (reference sequence). Here the CDR3 reads CASSLGRGRTNTGELFF. CDR3 in DNA: TGTGCCAGCAGCTTGGGGAGGGGTCGAACGAACACCGGGGAGCTGTTTTTT.

This clone was picked up a small number of times. At one of its ends the junction is not consistent with the germline gene, which may arise from a read error. The genes are TRBV18 and TRBJ1-6; the D is unclear. Germline V gene sequence: CDR1 KGHSH, CDR2 LQKENI. The CDR3 totals 16 residues. Here the CDR3 reads CASSPERSSYNSPLPF. The DNA of the CDR3 is TGTGCCAGCTCACCGGAACGGAGCTCCTATAATTCACCCCTCCCCTTT.

The chain links TRBV19 to TRBJ2-7; a weak D match, TRBD2 (6 bases). Germline V gene data show CDR1 as LNHDA and CDR2 as SQIVND (reference sequence). The V end was cut by 5 bases, the J end by 3 bases, with 14 bases between. This CDR3 comprises 14 residues. CDR3 DNA sequence: TGTGCCAGTAGTGTTGGGGGGTACTTCTACGAGCAGTACTTC. It codes for CASSVGGYFYEQYF.

V is TRBV10-3 and J is TRBJ1-3, with no clear D. The germline CDR1 and CDR2 sequences are ENHRY and SYGVKD. The CDR3 contains 15 residues. The V end was cut by 2 bases, the J end by 2 bases, with 10 bases between. The CDR3 sequence: CAISEAEAPGNTIYF. The CDR3 DNA is TGTGCCATCAGTGAGGCGGAGGCCCCTGGAAACACCATATATTTT.

This clone came up once. The rearrangement links TRBV9 to TRBJ2-2; the match to TRBD2 covers 11 bases. The V gene end was trimmed by 4 bases and the J gene end by 1 base; junction bases not matched to a gene: 9. The germline gives CDR1 SGDLS, CDR2 YYNGEE. The CDR3 covers 18 residues. The CDR3 nucleotides are TGTGCCAGCAGCTCGCACCTAGCGGGAGGACGGAACACCGGGGAGCTGTTTTTT. Protein sequence: CASSSHLAGGRNTGELFF. Combining the CDR3 with reference TRBV9 and TRBJ2-2 gives the whole variable domain DSGVTQTPKHLITATGQRVTLRCSPRSGDLSVYWYQQSLDQGLQFLIQYYNGEERAKGNILERFSAQQFPDLHSELNLSSLELGDSALYFCASSSHLAGGRNTGELFFGEGSRLTVL.

The genes are TRBV5-1 and TRBJ1-2, with D uncertain. The V gene's germline CDR1 is SGHRS and CDR2 YFSETQ. This CDR3 comprises 15 residues. V was clipped by 0 bases and J by 4 bases, with 13 bases between them. CDR3 loop: CASSLATGLVYGYTF. CDR3 nucleotide sequence: TGCGCCAGCAGCTTGGCCACGGGGTTGGTCTATGGCTACACCTTC.

The chain links TRBV15 to TRBJ2-1, with 7 nucleotides matching TRBD1. V lost 4 bases and J lost 4; bases outside the gene matches: 4. Germline CDR1 LNHNV, CDR2 YYDKDF (reference sequence). There are 14 residues in the CDR3. The CDR3 DNA follows: TGTGCCACCAGCACCTCAGGGGGTTACAATGAGCAGTTCTTC. This gives the protein CATSTSGGYNEQFF.

This clone has only one observation. V is TRBV6-5 and J is TRBJ2-1; 8 nucleotides line up with TRBD2. Per germline, CDR1 MNHEY and CDR2 SVGAGI. The V segment lost 6 bases and the J segment 8 bases; nucleotides outside the gene matches: 6. The CDR3 covers 13 residues. The CDR3 sequence: CASSPGLEDEQFF. CDR3 nucleotide sequence: TGTGCCAGCAGCCCGGGACTAGAAGATGAGCAGTTCTTC.

V usage is TRBV27 and J usage is TRBJ2-2, with D possibly matching TRBD2 (5 bases). Germline-derived CDR1 and CDR2 are MNHEY and SMNVEV (reference sequence). The CDR3 length is 16 residues. V dropped 10 bases and J dropped 0 bases, with 18 bases sitting between them. The chain's CDR3 is CAIRSIRGTNTGELFF. The CDR3 DNA sequence: TGTGCCATCCGGTCAATCAGAGGGACGAACACCGGGGAGCTGTTTTTT.

The CDR3 region has the DNA TGTGCCAGCAGCTTTAAGTGGGACAGGGGGCTTGACACCGGGGAGCTGTTTTTT. It specifies CASSFKWDRGLDTGELFF. The chain has TRBV7-9 and TRBJ2-2; 12 bases agree with TRBD1. This CDR3 contains 18 residues. The V gene end was trimmed by 3 bases and the J gene end by 3 bases; junction bases not matched to a gene: 8. CDR1 and CDR2 from the germline V gene are SEHNR and FQNEAQ (reference sequence).

The CDR3 loop reads CASNEPGQGVEQYF. CDR3 DNA sequence: TGCGCCAGCAATGAACCGGGACAGGGAGTCGAGCAGTACTTC. The V gene is TRBV10-2, the J gene TRBJ2-7, with 9 nucleotides matching TRBD1. Germline CDR1 reads WSHSY; CDR2 reads SAAADI. V lost 7 bases, J lost 6 bases, and 10 bases stayed unmatched. The CDR3 sequence is 14 residues long.

This clone was observed a single time. The chain joins TRBV5-5 to TRBJ2-1, with 8 bases lining up with TRBD2. Losses at the gene ends were 0 bases for V and 0 bases for J; bases not matched to a gene: 8. Germline-derived CDR1 and CDR2 are SGHKS and YYEKEE (reference sequence). The CDR3 is 18 amino acids. CDR3 in DNA: TGTGCCAGCAGCTTGGCTTTGTGGCGGGGGGCCTCCTACAATGAGCAGTTCTTC. Translated, it gives CASSLALWRGASYNEQFF.

This clone was found once. This chain connects TRBV15 to TRBJ2-7, with a weak D call TRBD1 (6 bases). The V end lost 6 bases, the J end lost 4 bases, and 16 bases lay between the germline ends. The germline gives CDR1 LNHNV, CDR2 YYDKDF (reference sequence). The CDR3 covers 14 residues. In nucleotides, the CDR3 is TGTGCCACCAGTCCCGACAGGTCGAGATACGAGCAGTACTTC. Protein sequence: CATSPDRSRYEQYF.

V gene TRBV5-6 combines with J gene TRBJ1-2, with D possibly TRBD1 on 5 matching bases. The V gene lost 0 bases and the J gene lost 7 bases, with 10 bases spanning the gap. Germline CDR1 is SGHDT and CDR2 is YYEEEE. The CDR3 extends over 13 amino acids. The DNA of the CDR3 is TGTGCCAGCAGCTTGGTGGAAGGGGCTGGCTACACCTTC. Residues: CASSLVEGAGYTF.

This clone was recorded a few times. The genes are TRBV11-3 and TRBJ2-3, with D possibly being TRBD1 (6 bases). The V end was cut by 0 bases, the J end by 0 bases, with 10 bases between. The CDR3 totals 16 residues. Germline CDR1 SGHNT, CDR2 YENEEA. The CDR3 loop is CASSLDSGHSTDTQYF. CDR3 nucleotides: TGTGCCAGCAGCTTAGATTCGGGACATAGCACAGATACGCAGTATTTT.

The CDR3 bases are TGTGCCAGCAGCTTGGGAGCCGGTCCCTACGAGCAGTACTTC. This encodes CASSLGAGPYEQYF. The chain combines TRBV5-4 with TRBJ2-7; no clear D gene. V lost 0 bases and J 2 bases, leaving 9 bases between the germline ends. Per germline, CDR1 SGHNT and CDR2 YYREEE (reference sequence). There are 14 residues in the CDR3.

The chain is built from TRBV27 and TRBJ1-1, with 8 bases identical to TRBD1. This CDR3 region has 16 residues. V lost 5 bases to trimming and J lost 3 bases; unmatched junction nucleotides: 11. Germline V lookup: CDR1 MNHEY, CDR2 SMNVEV (reference sequence). The CDR3: CASSIRQGRSYTEAFF. In DNA form, the CDR3 reads TGTGCCAGCAGTATCCGACAGGGGCGTTCGTACACTGAAGCTTTCTTT.

The chain combines TRBV4-3 with TRBJ1-2; TRBD1 matches 9 bases. J lost 2 bases, V lost 8 bases, and 6 bases had no gene match. CDR3 size: 14 residues. Germline lookup yields CDR1 LGHNA and CDR2 YSLEER. The CDR3 DNA follows: TGCGCCAGCGGGAGACAGGGGGAAAACTATGGCTACACCTTC. This sequence encodes CASGRQGENYGYTF.